Following are 11 T cell receptor beta chains from one sample sequenced in a study of blood T cell repertoires in COVID-19 (dated by TCRdb to 2019 to 2021). To prepare the library, the immunoSEQ multiplex PCR assay was applied. Sourced from immuneACCESS, this table was stored by TCRdb with only in-frame sequences that have V and J called. A share of the clones is absent; for the studies checked, an unresolved V gene accounts for under half, and the remainder has no known explanation. A total of a few hundred thousand clones appear in this sample, 87% of them only once. The top ten constitute approximately 2.2% of the sample. Sequenced input: peripheral blood. These receptors were taken from a man aged 18 to 29 with active or convalescent COVID-19.

This clone was recorded only once. The chain couples TRBV7-9 to TRBJ1-4; maybe TRBD1 (5 bases). Trimming shortened V by 1 base and J by 8 bases, and 14 bases separated the two germline ends. Germline CDR1 SEHNR, CDR2 FQNEAQ (reference sequence). The CDR3 is 15 amino acids. CDR3 region: CASSLEGHLGEKLFF. The CDR3 DNA sequence: TGTGCCAGCAGCTTAGAGGGGCACCTCGGCGAAAAACTGTTTTTT.

V gene TRBV27 combines with J gene TRBJ2-3; 8 nucleotides line up with TRBD2. Trimming took 10 bases from V and 7 from J; bases not matched to a gene: 13. The CDR3 has 14 residues. The V gene's germline CDR1 is MNHEY and CDR2 SMNVEV (reference sequence). Here the CDR3 DNA reads TGTGCCACCCGGACTAGCAGTGATCAGAATACGCAGTATTTT. It yields the protein CATRTSSDQNTQYF.

This rearrangement joins TRBV28 to TRBJ1-4; D remains unclear. This CDR3 region has 16 residues. V lost 2 bases and J 0 bases, leaving 10 bases between the germline ends. The germline V gene encodes CDR1 MDHEN and CDR2 SYDVKM. CDR3 sequence reads: CASSLPLRTTNEKLFF. The CDR3 region has the DNA TGTGCCAGCAGTTTACCCCTCAGAACAACTAATGAAAAACTGTTTTTT.

CDR3 sequence: CSVEAPGSSYEQYF. DNA of the CDR3: TGCAGCGTTGAAGCCCCCGGGAGCTCCTACGAGCAGTACTTC. The chain combines TRBV29-1 with TRBJ2-7; the D gene is possibly TRBD2 (6 bases). There are 14 residues in the CDR3. With 1 base removed from V and 0 bases from J, the gap between germline ends came to 10 bases. CDR1 and CDR2 (germline): SQVTM, ANQGSEA.

The V call is TRBV4-1, the J call TRBJ1-4, with D uncertain. Germline CDR1 and CDR2: MGHRA and YSYEKL. Deletions cut 4 bases from V and 0 bases from J, with 12 bases between. CDR3 length equals 16 residues. The CDR3 protein is CASSPPVVATNEKLFF. DNA of the CDR3: TGCGCCAGCAGCCCCCCGGTAGTTGCAACTAATGAAAAACTGTTTTTT.

The chain recombines TRBV11-2 with TRBJ2-2; D not certain. Germline CDR1 SGHAT, CDR2 FQNNGV. The length of the CDR3 is 15 residues. Trimming left V 1 base short and J 4 bases short, with 10 bases between. This chain's CDR3 is CASSLGNSPTGELFF. Here the CDR3 DNA reads TGTGCCAGCAGCTTAGGCAATAGTCCCACCGGGGAGCTGTTTTTT.

The chain recombines TRBV14 with TRBJ2-5; no clear D gene. This CDR3 contains 11 residues. The germline gives CDR1 SGHDN, CDR2 FVKESK. V lost 3 bases, J lost 5 bases, and 4 bases lay in between. The CDR3 DNA sequence: TGTGCCAGCAGCCACCGGGAGACCCAGTACTTC. Its protein product is CASSHRETQYF.

The V and J genes are TRBV4-3 and TRBJ2-7, with D tentatively TRBD1 (6 bases). Germline V lookup: CDR1 LGHNA, CDR2 YSLEER. Trimming left V 1 base short and J 0 bases short, with 13 bases between. The CDR3 sequence is 16 residues long. The CDR3 spells CASSQGAGTSSYEQYF. Written as DNA, the CDR3 is TGCGCCAGCAGCCAAGGTGCCGGGACAAGCTCCTACGAGCAGTACTTC.

This rearrangement joins TRBV4-1 to TRBJ2-7, with TRBD1 as a possible D gene (6 bases). Germline V gene data show CDR1 as MGHRA and CDR2 as YSYEKL. Trimming removed 6 bases from V and 2 bases from J, with 17 bases in between. The CDR3 has 15 residues. The DNA for the CDR3 is TGCGCCAGCAGGGCCGGGACACTCACGGCCTACGAGCAGTACTTC. It translates to CASRAGTLTAYEQYF.

In DNA form, the CDR3 reads TGTGCCAGAAGTCGGGCGGGAGGTCTGATAGCGGGAATCAATGAGCAGTTCTTC. It codes for CARSRAGGLIAGINEQFF. The chain links TRBV5-3 to TRBJ2-1; 8 bases match TRBD2. TRBV5-3 belongs to the ORF category, with a function that is uncertain. V dropped 5 bases and J dropped 6; count of bases not matched to a gene: 19. The CDR3 extends over 18 amino acids.

CDR3 sequence (DNA): TGTGCCAGCAGCTTGGCAGGCCCCAACACCGGGGAGCTGTTTTTT. Protein sequence: CASSLAGPNTGELFF. The V gene is TRBV5-4, the J gene TRBJ2-2; no clear D gene. CDR3 length equals 15 residues. Germline-derived CDR1 and CDR2 are SGHNT and YYREEE (reference sequence). V lost 0 bases to trimming and J lost 2 bases, with 8 bases between them.